The TCR beta chain under discussion was sequenced for a study of cytomegalovirus exposure and HLA in healthy donors. On this clone: Antigen: not known.

Study-wide points: CMV antigen specificity of three CMV-associated chains was confirmed in vitro. Clusters of TCRs from the first cohort tended to co-occur in the 120 or so validation repertoires (as a later analysis found).

The repertoire was sequenced with immunoSEQ multiplex PCR; TCRdb's copy has only in-frame clones and lacks some. The data show 100,000 to 150,000 clones, about nine tenths seen once. Trimming stripped 0 bases from V and 5 bases from J, with 14 bases between. This CDR3 has 15 amino acids. CDR1 and CDR2 from the germline V gene are MNHNY and SVGAGI (reference sequence). Sequenced: PBMCs. The V call is TRBV6-6, the J call TRBJ2-7; possible D gene TRBD2, 6 bases. The clonotype originates from a young woman in good health and CMV-seronegative. CDR3 in amino acids: CASSYSEDYRDEQYF. CDR3 DNA sequence: TGTGCCAGCAGTTACTCTGAGGACTATCGCGACGAGCAGTACTTC.